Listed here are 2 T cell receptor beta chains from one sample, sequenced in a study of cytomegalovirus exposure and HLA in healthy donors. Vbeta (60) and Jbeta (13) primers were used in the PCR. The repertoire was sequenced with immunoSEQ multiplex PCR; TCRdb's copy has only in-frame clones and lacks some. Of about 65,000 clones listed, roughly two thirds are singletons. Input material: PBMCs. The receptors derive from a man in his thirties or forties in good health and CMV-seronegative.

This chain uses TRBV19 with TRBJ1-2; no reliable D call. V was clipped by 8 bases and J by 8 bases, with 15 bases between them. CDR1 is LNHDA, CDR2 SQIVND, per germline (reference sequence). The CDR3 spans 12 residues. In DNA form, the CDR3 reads TGTGCCAGTGAAGATTTAGACTTCGGCTACACCTTC. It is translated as CASEDLDFGYTF.

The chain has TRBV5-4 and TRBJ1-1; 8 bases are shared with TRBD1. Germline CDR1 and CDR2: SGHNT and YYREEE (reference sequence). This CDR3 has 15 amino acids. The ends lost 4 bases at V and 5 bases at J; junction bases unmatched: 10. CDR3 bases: TGTGCCAGCAGCAAGGAGACAGGGGAGTGGACTGAAGCTTTCTTT. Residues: CASSKETGEWTEAFF.